The 2 T cell receptor beta chains listed next were all sequenced from one sample in a study of cytomegalovirus exposure and HLA in healthy donors listed by TCRdb under 2017. The library was produced with the immunoSEQ multiplex PCR assay. For the multiplex PCR, a mixture combining 60 forward primers for TCR Vbeta segments and 13 reverse primers for TCR Jbeta segments was used. TCRdb took this table from immuneACCESS and kept in-frame rearrangements with V and J called. Such tables lack part of the clones; where checked against another copy, unresolved V genes explain under half of the gap, and the rest is unexplained. The sample table contains some 180,000 clones; only one count was recorded for roughly 78% of them. About 4.6% of the sample is taken by the ten largest. The sample consisted of PBMCs. Receptors were obtained from a woman aged 30 to 39 in good health and CMV-seropositive.

This clone was seen just once. The J gene is TRBJ2-7, the V gene TRBV11-3, with D tentatively TRBD2 (5 bases). The CDR3 contains 14 residues. Germline CDR1 is SGHNT and CDR2 is YENEEA. With 5 bases removed from V and 2 bases from J, the gap between germline ends came to 13 bases. DNA for the CDR3: TGTGCCAGCAGCATACTTAGCGAAACCTACGAGCAGTACTTC. This sequence encodes CASSILSETYEQYF.

V gene TRBV6-5 combines with J gene TRBJ2-7, with 9 nucleotides matching TRBD1. V was clipped by 4 bases and J by 3 bases; unmatched bases: 10. The germline V gene encodes CDR1 MNHEY and CDR2 SVGAGI. This CDR3 region has 16 residues. The CDR3 DNA sequence: TGTGCCAGCAGTTCCAGGGACAGGGACGGGGGCTACGAGCAGTACTTC. Its translation is CASSSRDRDGGYEQYF.